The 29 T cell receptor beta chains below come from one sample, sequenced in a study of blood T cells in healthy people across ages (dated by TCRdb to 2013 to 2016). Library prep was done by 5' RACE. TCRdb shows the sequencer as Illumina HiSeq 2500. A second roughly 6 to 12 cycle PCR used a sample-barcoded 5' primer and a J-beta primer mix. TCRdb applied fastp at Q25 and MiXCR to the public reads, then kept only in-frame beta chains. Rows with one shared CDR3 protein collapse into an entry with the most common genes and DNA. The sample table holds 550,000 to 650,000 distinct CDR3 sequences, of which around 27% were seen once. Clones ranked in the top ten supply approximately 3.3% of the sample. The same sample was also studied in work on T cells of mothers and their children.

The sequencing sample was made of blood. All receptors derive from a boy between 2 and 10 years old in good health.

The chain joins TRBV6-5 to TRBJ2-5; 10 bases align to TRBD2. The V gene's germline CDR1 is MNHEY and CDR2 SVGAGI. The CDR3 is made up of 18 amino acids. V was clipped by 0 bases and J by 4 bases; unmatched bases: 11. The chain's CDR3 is CASSYSPSGRARRETQYF. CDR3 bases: TGTGCCAGCAGTTACTCCCCCAGCGGGAGGGCCCGGAGAGAGACCCAGTACTTC.

The CDR3: CSARSPTGDTEAFF. The CDR3 region has the DNA TGCAGTGCTAGATCCCCGACAGGGGACACTGAAGCTTTCTTT. This rearrangement joins TRBV20-1 to TRBJ1-1; 8 bases align to TRBD1. This CDR3 comprises 14 residues. Germline values: CDR1 DFQATT, CDR2 SNEGSKA (reference sequence). V gave up 2 bases and J gave up 3 bases; unmatched junction bases: 5.

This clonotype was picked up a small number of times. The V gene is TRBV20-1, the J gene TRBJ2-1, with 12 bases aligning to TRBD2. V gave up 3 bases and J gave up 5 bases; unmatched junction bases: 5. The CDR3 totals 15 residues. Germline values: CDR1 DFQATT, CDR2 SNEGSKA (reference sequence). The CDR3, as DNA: TGCAGTGCTAGTTATTCTAGCGGGGGGGACAATGAGCAGTTCTTC. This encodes CSASYSSGGDNEQFF.

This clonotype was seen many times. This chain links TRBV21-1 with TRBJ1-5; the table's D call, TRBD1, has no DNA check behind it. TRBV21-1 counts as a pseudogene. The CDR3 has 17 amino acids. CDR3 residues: CASSKGLGRGIYQPQHF. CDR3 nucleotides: TGTGCCAGCAGCAAAGGCCTTGGCAGGGGGATATATCAGCCCCAGCATTTT.

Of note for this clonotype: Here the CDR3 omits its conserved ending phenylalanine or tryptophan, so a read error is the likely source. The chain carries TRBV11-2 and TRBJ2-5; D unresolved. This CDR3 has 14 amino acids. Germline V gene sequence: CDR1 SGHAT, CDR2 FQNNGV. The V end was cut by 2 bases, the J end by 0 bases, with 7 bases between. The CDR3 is CASSLTRNQETQYS. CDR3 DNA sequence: TGTGCCAGCAGCTTAACACGGAACCAAGAGACCCAGTACTCC.

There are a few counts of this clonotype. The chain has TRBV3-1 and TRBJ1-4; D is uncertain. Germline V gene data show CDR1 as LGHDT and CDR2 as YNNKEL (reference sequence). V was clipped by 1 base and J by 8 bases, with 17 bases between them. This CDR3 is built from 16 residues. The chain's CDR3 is CASSQGEGLDGEKLFF. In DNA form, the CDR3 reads TGTGCCAGCAGCCAAGGAGAGGGTCTAGATGGAGAAAAACTGTTTTTT.

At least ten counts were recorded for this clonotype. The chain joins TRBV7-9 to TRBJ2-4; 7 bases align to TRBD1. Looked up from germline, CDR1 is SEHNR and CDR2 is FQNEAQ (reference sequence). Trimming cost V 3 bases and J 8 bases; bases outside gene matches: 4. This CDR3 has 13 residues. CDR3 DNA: TGTGCCAGCAGCTTTACAGGGGAAGACATTCAGTACTTC. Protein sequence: CASSFTGEDIQYF.

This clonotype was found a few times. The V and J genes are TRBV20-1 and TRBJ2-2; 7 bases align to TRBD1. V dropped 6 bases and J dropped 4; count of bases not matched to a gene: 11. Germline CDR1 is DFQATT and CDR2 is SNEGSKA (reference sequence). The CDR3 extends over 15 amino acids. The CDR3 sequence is CSALGGRRSTGELFF. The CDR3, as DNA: TGCAGTGCCTTAGGGGGCCGCAGGTCCACCGGGGAGCTGTTTTTT.

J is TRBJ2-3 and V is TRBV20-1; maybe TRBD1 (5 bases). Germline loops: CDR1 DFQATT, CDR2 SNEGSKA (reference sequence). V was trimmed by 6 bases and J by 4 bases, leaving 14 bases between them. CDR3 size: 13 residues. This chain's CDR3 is CSAIAGIADTQYF. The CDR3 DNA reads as TGCAGTGCCATTGCAGGGATTGCAGATACGCAGTATTTT.

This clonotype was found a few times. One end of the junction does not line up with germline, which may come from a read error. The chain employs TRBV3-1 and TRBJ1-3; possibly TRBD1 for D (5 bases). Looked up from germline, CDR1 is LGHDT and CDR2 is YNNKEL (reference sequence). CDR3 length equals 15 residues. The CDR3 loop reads CASSHPKGTGSTIYF. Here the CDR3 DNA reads TGTGCCAGCAGCCATCCGAAGGGGACTGGAAGCACCATATATTTT.

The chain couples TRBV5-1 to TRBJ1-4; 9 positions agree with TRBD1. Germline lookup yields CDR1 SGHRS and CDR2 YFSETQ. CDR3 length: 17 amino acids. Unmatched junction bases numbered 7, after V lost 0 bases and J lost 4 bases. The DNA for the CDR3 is TGCGCCAGCAGCTTGGTCGGGACAGGGAGTCTTAATGAAAAACTGTTTTTT. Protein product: CASSLVGTGSLNEKLFF.

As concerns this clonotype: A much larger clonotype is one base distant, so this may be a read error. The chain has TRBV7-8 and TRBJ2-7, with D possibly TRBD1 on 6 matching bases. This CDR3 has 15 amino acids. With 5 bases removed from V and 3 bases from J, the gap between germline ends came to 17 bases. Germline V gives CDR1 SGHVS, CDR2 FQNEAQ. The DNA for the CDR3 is TGTGCCAGCAGCCCAAGGGCTGGGGGCGGCTACGAGCAGTACTTC. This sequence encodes CASSPRAGGGYEQYF.

The CDR3 sequence is CASSLGQERAFF. CDR3 nucleotide sequence: TGTGCCAGCAGTCTAGGACAAGAAAGAGCTTTCTTT. The chain links TRBV12-3 or TRBV12-4 to TRBJ1-1; a weak D match, TRBD1 (5 bases). Trimming removed 5 bases at V and 10 bases at J, with 14 bases between. This CDR3 has 12 amino acids.

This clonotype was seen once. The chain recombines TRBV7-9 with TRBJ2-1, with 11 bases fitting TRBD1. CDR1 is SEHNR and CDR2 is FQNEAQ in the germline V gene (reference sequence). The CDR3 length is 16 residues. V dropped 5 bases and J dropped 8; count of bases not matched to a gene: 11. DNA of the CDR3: TGTGCCAGCAGCCCCCTCCCGGGACAGGGGGTTGATGAGCAGTTCTTC. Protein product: CASSPLPGQGVDEQFF.

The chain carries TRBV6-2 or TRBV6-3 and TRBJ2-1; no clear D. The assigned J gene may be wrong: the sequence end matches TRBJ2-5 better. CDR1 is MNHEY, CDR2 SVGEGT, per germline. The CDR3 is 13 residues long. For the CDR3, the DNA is TGTGCCAGCCTTCGCACCCTGGGGGAGACCCAGTACTTC. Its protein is CASLRTLGETQYF.

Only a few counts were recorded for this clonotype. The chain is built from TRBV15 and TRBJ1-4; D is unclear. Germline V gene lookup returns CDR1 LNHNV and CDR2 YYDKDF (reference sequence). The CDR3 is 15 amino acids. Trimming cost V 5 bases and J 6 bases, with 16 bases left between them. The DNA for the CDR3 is TGTGCCACCAGCCGTCGGATGGAAGGTCATGAAAAACTGTTTTTT. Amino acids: CATSRRMEGHEKLFF.

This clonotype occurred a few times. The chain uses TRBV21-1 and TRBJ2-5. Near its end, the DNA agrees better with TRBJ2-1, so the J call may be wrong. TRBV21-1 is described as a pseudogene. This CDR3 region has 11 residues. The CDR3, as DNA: TGTGCCAGCAGTCGCGGTAGTGAGCAGTTCTTC. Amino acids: CASSRGSEQFF.

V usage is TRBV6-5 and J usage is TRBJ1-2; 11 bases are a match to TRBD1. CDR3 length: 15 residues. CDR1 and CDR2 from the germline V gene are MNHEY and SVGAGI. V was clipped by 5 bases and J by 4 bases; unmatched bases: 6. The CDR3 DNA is TGTGCCAGCAGTAGGGGACAGGGGGGGAGCTATGGCTACACCTTC. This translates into CASSRGQGGSYGYTF.

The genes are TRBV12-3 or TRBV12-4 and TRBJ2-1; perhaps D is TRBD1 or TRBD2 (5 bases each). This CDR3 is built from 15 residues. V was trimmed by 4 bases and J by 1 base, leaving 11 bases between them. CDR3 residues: CASSSGTQSYNEQFF. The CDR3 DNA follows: TGTGCCAGCAGTTCCGGGACGCAATCCTACAATGAGCAGTTCTTC.

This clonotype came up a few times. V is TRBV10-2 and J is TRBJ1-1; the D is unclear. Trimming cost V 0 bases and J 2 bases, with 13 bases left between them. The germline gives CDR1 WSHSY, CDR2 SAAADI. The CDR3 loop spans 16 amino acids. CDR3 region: CASSESSRFHNTEAFF. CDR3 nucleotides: TGCGCCAGCAGTGAGTCCTCAAGGTTCCATAACACTGAAGCTTTCTTT.

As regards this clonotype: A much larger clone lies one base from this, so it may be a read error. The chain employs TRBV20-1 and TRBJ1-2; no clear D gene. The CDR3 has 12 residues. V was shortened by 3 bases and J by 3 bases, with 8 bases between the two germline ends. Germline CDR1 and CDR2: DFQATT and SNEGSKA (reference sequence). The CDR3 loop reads CSASLPDYGYTF. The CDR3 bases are TGCAGTGCTAGTCTTCCCGACTATGGCTACACCTTC.

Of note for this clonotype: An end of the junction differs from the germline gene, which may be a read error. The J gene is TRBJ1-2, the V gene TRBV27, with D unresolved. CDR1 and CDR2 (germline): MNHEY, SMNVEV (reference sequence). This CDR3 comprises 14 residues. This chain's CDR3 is CASSFLGQSYGYTF. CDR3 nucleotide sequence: TGCGCCAGCAGTTTTTTGGGCCAGAGCTATGGCTACACCTTC.

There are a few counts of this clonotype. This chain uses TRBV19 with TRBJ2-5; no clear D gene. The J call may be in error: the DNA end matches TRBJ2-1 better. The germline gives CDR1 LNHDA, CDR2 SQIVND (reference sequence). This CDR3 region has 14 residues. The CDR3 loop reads CASSIGQDVNEQFF. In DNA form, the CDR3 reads TGTGCCAGTAGTATAGGGCAGGACGTTAATGAGCAGTTCTTC.

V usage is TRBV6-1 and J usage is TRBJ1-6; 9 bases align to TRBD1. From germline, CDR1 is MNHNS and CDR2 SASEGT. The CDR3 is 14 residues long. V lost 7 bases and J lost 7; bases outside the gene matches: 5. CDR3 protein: CASKSGQGNSPLHF. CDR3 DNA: TGTGCCAGCAAATCAGGACAGGGGAATTCACCCCTCCACTTT.

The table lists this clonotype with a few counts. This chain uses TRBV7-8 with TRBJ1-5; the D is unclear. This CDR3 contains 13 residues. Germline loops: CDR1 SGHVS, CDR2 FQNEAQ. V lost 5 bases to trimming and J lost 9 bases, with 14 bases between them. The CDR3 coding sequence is TGTGCCAGCAGCGAGGTCCCCAGAGCGCCCCAGCATTTT. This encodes CASSEVPRAPQHF.

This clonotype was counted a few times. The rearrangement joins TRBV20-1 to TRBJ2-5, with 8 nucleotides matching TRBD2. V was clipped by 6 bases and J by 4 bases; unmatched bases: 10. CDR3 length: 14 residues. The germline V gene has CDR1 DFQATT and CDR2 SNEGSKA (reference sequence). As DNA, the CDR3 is TGCAGTGCAATCAGACTAGCGTTCGGAGAGACCCAGTACTTC. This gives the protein CSAIRLAFGETQYF.

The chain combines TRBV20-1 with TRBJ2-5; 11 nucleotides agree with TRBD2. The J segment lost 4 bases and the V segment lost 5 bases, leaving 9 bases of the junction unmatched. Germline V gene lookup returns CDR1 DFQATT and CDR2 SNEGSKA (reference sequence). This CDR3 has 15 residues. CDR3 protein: CSADTSGRGLETQYF. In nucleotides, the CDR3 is TGCAGTGCTGACACTAGCGGGAGAGGATTAGAGACCCAGTACTTC.

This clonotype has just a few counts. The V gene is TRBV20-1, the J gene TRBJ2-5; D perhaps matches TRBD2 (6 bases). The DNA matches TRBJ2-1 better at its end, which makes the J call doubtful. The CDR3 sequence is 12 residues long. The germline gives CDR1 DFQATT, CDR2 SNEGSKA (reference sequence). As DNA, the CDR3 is TGCAGTGCGCCGATTACGGGAGATGAGCAGTTCTTC. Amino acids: CSAPITGDEQFF.

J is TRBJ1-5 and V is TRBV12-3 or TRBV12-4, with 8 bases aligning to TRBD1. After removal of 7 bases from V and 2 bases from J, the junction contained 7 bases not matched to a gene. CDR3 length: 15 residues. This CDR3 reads CASKGQGGGNQPQHF. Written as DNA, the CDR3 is TGTGCCAGCAAAGGACAGGGCGGGGGCAATCAGCCCCAGCATTTT.